This TCR beta chain was documented in a study of post-analysis software for immune sequencing data. Study background: The study covered relapsing-remitting, secondary progressive and progressive-relapsing courses of multiple sclerosis. Study-level findings and limits: Controls significantly exceeded multiple sclerosis patients in normalized Chao1 diversity. Roughly 5 TRBV segments occurring more often in patients than controls included TRBV5-6, TRBV5-1 and TRBV20-1.

Carried by the TCR beta cDNA libraries were unique molecular identifiers. TCRdb recomputed calls from the PCR reads with MiXCR, one row per CDR3 protein. Altogether 550,000 to 700,000 distinct CDR3 sequences are present, roughly 47% being singletons, with the ten largest covering more than 1.5%. This clonotype was seen a handful of times. Its antigen remains unidentified. The junction differs from germline at one of its ends, possibly a read error. The CDR3 runs to 15 residues. This chain joins TRBV12-3 or TRBV12-4 and TRBJ1-2, with D uncertain. The specimen sequenced was blood. The clonotype comes from a girl aged 10-17 years with multiple sclerosis. As DNA, the CDR3 is TGTGCCAGCACCGAAAACGGAGTCGCTAACTATGGTTACACCTTC. The encoded protein is CASTENGVANYGYTF.